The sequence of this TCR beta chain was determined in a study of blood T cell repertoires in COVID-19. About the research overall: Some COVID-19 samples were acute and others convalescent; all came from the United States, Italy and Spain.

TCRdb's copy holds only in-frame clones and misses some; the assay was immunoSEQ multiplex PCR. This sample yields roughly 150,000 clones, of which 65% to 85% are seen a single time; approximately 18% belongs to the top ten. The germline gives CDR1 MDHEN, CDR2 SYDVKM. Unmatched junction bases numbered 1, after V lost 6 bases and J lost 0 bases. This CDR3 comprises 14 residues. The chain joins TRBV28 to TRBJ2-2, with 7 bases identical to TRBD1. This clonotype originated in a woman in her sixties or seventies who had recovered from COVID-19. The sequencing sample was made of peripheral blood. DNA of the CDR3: TGTGCCAGCAGAGGGGGCGCGAACACCGGGGAGCTGTTTTTT. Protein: CASRGGANTGELFF.